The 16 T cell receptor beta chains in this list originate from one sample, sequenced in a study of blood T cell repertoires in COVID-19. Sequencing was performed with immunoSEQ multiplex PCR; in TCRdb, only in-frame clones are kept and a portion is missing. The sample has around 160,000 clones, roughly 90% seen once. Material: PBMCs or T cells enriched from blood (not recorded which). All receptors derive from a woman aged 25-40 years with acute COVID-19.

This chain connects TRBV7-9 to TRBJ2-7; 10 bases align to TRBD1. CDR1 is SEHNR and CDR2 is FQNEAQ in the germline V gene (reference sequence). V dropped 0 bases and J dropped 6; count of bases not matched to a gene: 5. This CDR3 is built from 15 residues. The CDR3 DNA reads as TGTGCCAGCAGCTTAGCAGGGACAGGGGAGTCCGAGCAGTACTTC. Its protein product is CASSLAGTGESEQYF.

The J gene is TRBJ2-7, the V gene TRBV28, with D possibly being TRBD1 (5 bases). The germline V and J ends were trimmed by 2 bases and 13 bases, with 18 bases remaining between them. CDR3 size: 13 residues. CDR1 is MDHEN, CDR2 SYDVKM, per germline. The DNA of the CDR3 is TGTGCCAGCAGTTTAGCGACAGTCACTAAGGTATACTTC. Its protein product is CASSLATVTKVYF.

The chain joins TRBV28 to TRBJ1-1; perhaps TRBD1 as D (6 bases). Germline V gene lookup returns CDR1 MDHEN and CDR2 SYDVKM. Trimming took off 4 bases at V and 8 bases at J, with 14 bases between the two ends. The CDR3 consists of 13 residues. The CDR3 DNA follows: TGTGCCAGCAGTTGGGCCTTACAGGGCGAAGCTTTCTTT. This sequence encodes CASSWALQGEAFF.

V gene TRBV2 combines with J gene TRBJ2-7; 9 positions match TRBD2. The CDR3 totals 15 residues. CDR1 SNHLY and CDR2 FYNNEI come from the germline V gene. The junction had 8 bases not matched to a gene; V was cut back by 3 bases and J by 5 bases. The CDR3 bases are TGTGCCAGCAGTGAGCGGCGGGAGGGTATCAACGAGCAGTACTTC. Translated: CASSERREGINEQYF.

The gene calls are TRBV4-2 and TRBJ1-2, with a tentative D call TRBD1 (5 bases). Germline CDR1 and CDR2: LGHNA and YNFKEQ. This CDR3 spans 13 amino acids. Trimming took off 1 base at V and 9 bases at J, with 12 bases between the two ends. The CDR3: CASSQGYQGSYTF. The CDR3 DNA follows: TGTGCCAGCAGCCAAGGATACCAGGGCAGCTACACCTTC.

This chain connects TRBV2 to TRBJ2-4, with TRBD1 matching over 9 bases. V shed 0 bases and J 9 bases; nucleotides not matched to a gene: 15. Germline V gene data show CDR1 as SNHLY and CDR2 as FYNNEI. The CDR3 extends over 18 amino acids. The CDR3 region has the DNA TGTGCCAGCAGTGAAGCTCAGCTCTGGACAGGGGTTGTCAGCATTCAGTACTTC. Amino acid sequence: CASSEAQLWTGVVSIQYF.

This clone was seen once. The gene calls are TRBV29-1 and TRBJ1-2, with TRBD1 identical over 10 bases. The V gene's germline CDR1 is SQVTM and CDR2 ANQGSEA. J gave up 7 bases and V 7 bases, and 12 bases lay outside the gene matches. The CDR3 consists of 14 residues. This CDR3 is CSGAGTGDIGGYTF. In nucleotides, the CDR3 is TGCAGCGGCGCCGGGACAGGGGATATTGGTGGCTACACCTTC.

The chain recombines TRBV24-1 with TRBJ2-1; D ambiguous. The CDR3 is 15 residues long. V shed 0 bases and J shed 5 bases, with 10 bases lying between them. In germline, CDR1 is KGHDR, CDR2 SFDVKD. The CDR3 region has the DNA TGTGCCACCAGTGATTTGCAATCCAGGAACAATGAGCAGTTCTTC. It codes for CATSDLQSRNNEQFF.

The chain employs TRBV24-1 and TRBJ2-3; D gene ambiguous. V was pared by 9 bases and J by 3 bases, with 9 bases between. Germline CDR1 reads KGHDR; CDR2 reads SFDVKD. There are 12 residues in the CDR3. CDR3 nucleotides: TGTGCCACCGGGCAGTCGACAGATACGCAGTATTTT. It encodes CATGQSTDTQYF.

CDR3 region: CATSDPPLSDTQYF. DNA for the CDR3: TGTGCCACCAGTGACCCCCCACTGTCAGATACGCAGTATTTT. The rearrangement uses TRBV24-1 and TRBJ2-3; D ambiguous. V shed 4 bases and J shed 4 bases, with 11 bases lying between them. The CDR3 totals 14 residues. Looked up from germline, CDR1 is KGHDR and CDR2 is SFDVKD.

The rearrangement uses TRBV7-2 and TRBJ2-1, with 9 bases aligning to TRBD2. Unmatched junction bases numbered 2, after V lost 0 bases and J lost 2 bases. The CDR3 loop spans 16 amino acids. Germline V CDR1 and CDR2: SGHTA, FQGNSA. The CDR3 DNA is TGTGCCAGCAGCTTAGCGGCGGGAGGGACCTACAATGAGCAGTTCTTC. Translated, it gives CASSLAAGGTYNEQFF. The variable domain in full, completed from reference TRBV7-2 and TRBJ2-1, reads GAGVSQSPSNKVTEKGKDVELRCDPISGHTALYWYRQSLGQGLEFLIYFQGNSAPDKSGLPSDRFSAERTGGSVSTLTIQRTQQEDSAVYLCASSLAAGGTYNEQFFGPGTRLTVL.

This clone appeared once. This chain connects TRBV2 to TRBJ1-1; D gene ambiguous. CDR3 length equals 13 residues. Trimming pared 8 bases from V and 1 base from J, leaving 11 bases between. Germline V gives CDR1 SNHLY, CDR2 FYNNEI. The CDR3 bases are TGTGCCAGCCGTGGGCTTGCGAACACTGAAGCTTTCTTT. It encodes CASRGLANTEAFF.

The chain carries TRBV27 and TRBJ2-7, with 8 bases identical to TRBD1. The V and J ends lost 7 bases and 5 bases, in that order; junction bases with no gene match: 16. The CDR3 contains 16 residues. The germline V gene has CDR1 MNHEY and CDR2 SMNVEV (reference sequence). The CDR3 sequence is CASTQSLDRVYHEQYF. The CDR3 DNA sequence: TGTGCCAGCACCCAAAGCCTGGACAGGGTTTACCACGAGCAGTACTTC.

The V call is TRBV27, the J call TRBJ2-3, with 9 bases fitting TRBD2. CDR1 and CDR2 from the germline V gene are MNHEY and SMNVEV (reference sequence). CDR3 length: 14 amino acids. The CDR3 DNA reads TGTGCTAGCGCGCCAAGCGGGAGGTTAGATACGCAGTATTTT. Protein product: CASAPSGRLDTQYF.

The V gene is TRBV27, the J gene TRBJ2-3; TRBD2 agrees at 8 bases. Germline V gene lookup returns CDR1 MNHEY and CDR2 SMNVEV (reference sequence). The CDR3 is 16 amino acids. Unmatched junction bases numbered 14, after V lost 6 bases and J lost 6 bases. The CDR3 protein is CASRRAVAGSGDTQYF. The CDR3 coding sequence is TGTGCCAGCAGAAGGGCGGTAGCGGGATCTGGCGATACGCAGTATTTT.

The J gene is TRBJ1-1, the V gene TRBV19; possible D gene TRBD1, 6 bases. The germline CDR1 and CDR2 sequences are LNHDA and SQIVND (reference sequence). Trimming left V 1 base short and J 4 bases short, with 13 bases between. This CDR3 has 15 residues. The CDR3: CASSIAGQLSTEAFF. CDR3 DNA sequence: TGTGCCAGTAGTATAGCCGGACAGTTATCCACTGAAGCTTTCTTT.